This T cell receptor beta chain was profiled in a study of blood T cell repertoires in COVID-19. As processed by the authors: Nucleated cell number was recorded as an estimate derived from reference gene primer amplification. TCRdb's copy holds only in-frame clones and misses some; the assay was immunoSEQ multiplex PCR. V, J and clone size reflect that table, while D and trimming were determined from the DNA. The sample records 290,000 or so clones, around nine tenths being singletons. Trimming took off 3 bases at V and 0 bases at J, with 9 bases between the two ends. Germline CDR1 is MGHRA and CDR2 is YSYEKL. This CDR3 has 15 amino acids.

The chain couples TRBV4-1 to TRBJ1-5, with D possibly being TRBD1 (6 bases). The TCR sequence derives from a woman aged 18 to 35 who had recovered from COVID-19. The source material was PBMCs or T cells enriched from blood (not recorded which). CDR3 nucleotide sequence: TGCGCCAGCAGCCAGGGACAATATAGCAATCAGCCCCAGCATTTT. It specifies CASSQGQYSNQPQHF.